These 29 T cell receptor beta chains originate from one sample sequenced in a study of T-cell memory formation after mild COVID-19. TCRdb reanalysed the 5' RACE reads using MiXCR and keeps one entry per CDR3 protein. The sample holds hundreds of thousands of distinct CDR3 sequences, 15% to 20% seen once. What was sequenced was PBMCs or a T cell subset sorted from them (not recorded which). These receptors were taken from a man aged 18 to 30 who had mild COVID-19 (a few samples of this study predate the infection). Cell type and time point are not known.

In its sample, this clonotype was seen many times. This chain links TRBV10-3 with TRBJ2-5; 8 nucleotides line up with TRBD1. The CDR3 runs 13 residues. The V and J ends lost 6 bases and 3 bases, in that order; junction bases with no gene match: 3. Germline lookup yields CDR1 ENHRY and CDR2 SYGVKD. The CDR3 DNA is TGTGCCATCAGCTCAGGGGGCAAAGAGACCCAGTACTTC. Residues: CAISSGGKETQYF.

This clonotype was seen more than once but under ten times. The V and J genes are TRBV2 and TRBJ1-2, with 9 bases lining up with TRBD1. Germline V lookup: CDR1 SNHLY, CDR2 FYNNEI. The junction had 2 bases not matched to a gene; V was cut back by 1 base and J by 8 bases. The CDR3 is 13 amino acids. In DNA, the CDR3 is TGTGCCAGCAGTGAAGAGGACAGGGGAGGCTACACCTTC. This gives the protein CASSEEDRGGYTF.

This chain joins TRBV7-9 and TRBJ1-1, with a weak D call TRBD1 (6 bases). The CDR3 contains 12 residues. The germline V and J ends were trimmed by 5 bases and 11 bases, with 15 bases remaining between them. Looked up from germline, CDR1 is SEHNR and CDR2 is FQNEAQ (reference sequence). Here the CDR3 reads CASSLGGFDAFF. CDR3 sequence (DNA): TGTGCCAGCAGCCTAGGGGGATTTGATGCTTTCTTT.

The CDR3 bases are TGTGCCAGCTCGTTTCGGGATGGGGGAGAGACCCAGTACTTC. It yields the protein CASSFRDGGETQYF. This chain connects TRBV6-2 or TRBV6-3 to TRBJ2-5; D possibly uses TRBD1 or TRBD2 (5 bases each). There are 14 residues in the CDR3. CDR1 is MNHEY, CDR2 SVGEGT, per germline. Trimming removed 8 bases from V and 4 bases from J, with 17 bases in between.

This clonotype was picked up a small number of times. The genes are TRBV20-1 and TRBJ1-2; the D is unclear. Trimming stripped 0 bases from V and 8 bases from J, with 16 bases between. Germline V CDR1 and CDR2: DFQATT, SNEGSKA (reference sequence). The CDR3 runs 14 residues. CDR3 amino acids: CSARDRAGPPGYTF. For the CDR3, the DNA is TGCAGTGCTAGAGATCGGGCCGGGCCGCCAGGCTACACCTTC.

The sample holds a few counts of this clonotype. V gene TRBV14 combines with J gene TRBJ2-2; 7 bases map to TRBD1. V shed 1 base, J shed 4 bases, and the junction held 6 bases outside the gene matches. The length of the CDR3 is 16 residues. Germline CDR1 SGHDN, CDR2 FVKESK. The CDR3 DNA sequence: TGTGCCAGCAGCCAAGCAGGACAGGAGACCACCGGGGAGCTGTTTTTT. Amino acids: CASSQAGQETTGELFF.

The table lists this clonotype with many counts. The V call is TRBV12-3 or TRBV12-4, the J call TRBJ2-4; D remains ambiguous. V was pared by 5 bases and J by 15 bases, with 14 bases between. The CDR3 totals 11 residues. CDR3 in amino acids: CASSPTECGYF. The CDR3 region has the DNA TGTGCCAGCAGTCCCACAGAATGCGGGTACTTC.

The chain is built from TRBV27 and TRBJ1-4; weak D call: TRBD1 (5 bases). CDR1 is MNHEY, CDR2 SMNVEV, per germline (reference sequence). The length of the CDR3 is 15 residues. V lost 6 bases, J lost 2 bases, and 13 bases lay in between. The CDR3 nucleotides read TGTGCCAGCAGCCGGTCAGGGATGACTAATGAAAAACTGTTTTTT. Translated, it gives CASSRSGMTNEKLFF. The full variable domain, its missing parts supplied by reference TRBV27 and TRBJ1-4, is EAQVTQNPRYLITVTGKKLTVTCSQNMNHEYMSWYRQDPGLGLRQIYYSMNVEVTDKGDVPEGYKVSRKEKRNFPLILESPSPNQTSLYFCASSRSGMTNEKLFFGSGTQLSVL.

This clonotype has ten or more counts. The genes are TRBV5-4 and TRBJ2-3, with 8 bases matching TRBD2. The CDR3 totals 14 residues. J lost 4 bases, V lost 3 bases, and 4 bases had no gene match. Germline V CDR1 and CDR2: SGHNT, YYREEE (reference sequence). This CDR3 reads CASSSRGGADTQYF. The CDR3 bases are TGTGCCAGCAGCTCCCGGGGGGGGGCAGATACGCAGTATTTT.

On this clonotype: The junction differs from germline at one of its ends, possibly a read error. V is TRBV11-2 and J is TRBJ2-1, with 8 nucleotides matching TRBD2. Germline CDR1 is SGHAT and CDR2 is FQNNGV. This CDR3 contains 14 residues. CDR3 bases: TGTGCCAGCAGCTTAGAGCCTAGCGGGTACCGACGACTCTTC. Protein: CASSLEPSGYRRLF.

The chain uses TRBV2 and TRBJ2-1; 9 bases are a match to TRBD2. Germline V gives CDR1 SNHLY, CDR2 FYNNEI. The CDR3 covers 14 residues. V shed 9 bases and J 8 bases; nucleotides not matched to a gene: 11. This CDR3 is CARRAGGKSHEQFF. CDR3 nucleotide sequence: TGTGCCAGAAGGGCGGGGGGGAAATCTCATGAGCAGTTCTTC.

CDR3 in DNA: TGCGCCAGCAGCCAAGATTTTGCGGGGGTACCTAGCACAGATACGCAGTATTTT. Translated, it gives CASSQDFAGVPSTDTQYF. The chain links TRBV4-3 to TRBJ2-3; 7 bases match TRBD2. Germline CDR1 reads LGHNA; CDR2 reads YSLEER. Germline trimming cut 0 bases from V and 0 bases from J; bases unmatched to any gene: 9. The CDR3 spans 18 residues.

This clonotype turned up a few times. This rearrangement joins TRBV29-1 to TRBJ2-7, with TRBD1 matching over 9 bases. The trim removed 6 bases at V and 5 bases at J, leaving 11 bases unmatched. The CDR3 spans 14 residues. Germline assignment: CDR1 SQVTM and CDR2 ANQGSEA. CDR3 sequence reads: CSVRTGTGSHEQYF. DNA for the CDR3: TGCAGCGTCCGAACCGGGACAGGGTCCCACGAGCAGTACTTC.

The chain has TRBV7-3 and TRBJ1-1, with TRBD1 matching over 10 bases. In germline, CDR1 is SGHTA, CDR2 FQGTGA. This CDR3 region has 14 residues. The V and J ends lost 4 bases and 6 bases, in that order; junction bases with no gene match: 5. CDR3 sequence: CASSSSGTGAEAFF. The CDR3 nucleotides are TGTGCCAGCAGCTCCTCCGGGACAGGGGCTGAAGCTTTCTTT.

The rearrangement links TRBV6-6 to TRBJ2-7, with D perhaps TRBD1 (5 bases). Germline CDR1 is MNHNY and CDR2 is SVGAGI (reference sequence). This CDR3 contains 13 residues. With 6 bases removed from V and 2 bases from J, the gap between germline ends came to 11 bases. The CDR3 coding sequence is TGTGCCAGCAGAGGACACGAAACCTACGAGCAGTACGTC. The encoded protein is CASRGHETYEQYV.

V is TRBV3-1 and J is TRBJ2-5; D is uncertain. V lost 0 bases and J 4 bases, leaving 21 bases between the germline ends. Germline CDR1 and CDR2: LGHDT and YNNKEL (reference sequence). This CDR3 comprises 18 residues. The CDR3, as DNA: TGTGCCAGCAGCCAAGATCTATTAGGGCCCACCCCAGGAGAGACCCAGTACTTC. It yields the protein CASSQDLLGPTPGETQYF.

In this sample, this clonotype turned up a few times. V and J are TRBV6-2 or TRBV6-3 and TRBJ2-3; D possibly corresponds to TRBD2 (6 bases). CDR1 is MNHEY, CDR2 SVGEGT, per germline. CDR3 length: 13 residues. Deletions cut 8 bases from V and 1 base from J, with 10 bases between. The CDR3 sequence is CASRWGGTDTQYF. The CDR3 region has the DNA TGTGCCAGCCGATGGGGGGGCACAGATACGCAGTATTTT.

V gene TRBV20-1 combines with J gene TRBJ1-4; 7 nucleotides align to TRBD1. This CDR3 has 17 amino acids. Germline CDR1 and CDR2: DFQATT and SNEGSKA (reference sequence). Trimming at V came to 3 bases and at J to 0 bases, leaving 10 bases not matched to a gene. This CDR3 is CSASRAGGTATNEKLFF. CDR3 DNA sequence: TGCAGTGCTAGTCGGGCGGGAGGGACAGCAACTAATGAAAAACTGTTTTTT.

The chain combines TRBV20-1 with TRBJ2-7; possibly TRBD2 for D (6 bases). The V end lost 3 bases, the J end lost 4 bases, and 22 bases lay between the germline ends. Germline CDR1 is DFQATT and CDR2 is SNEGSKA (reference sequence). CDR3 length: 16 residues. CDR3 sequence: CSASGRRAETPYEQYF. In DNA form, the CDR3 reads TGCAGTGCTAGTGGGAGGAGGGCGGAAACACCTTACGAGCAGTACTTC.

This clonotype was seen more than once but under ten times. This rearrangement joins TRBV18 to TRBJ1-4; D is perhaps TRBD1 (6 bases). With 3 bases removed from V and 1 base from J, the gap between germline ends came to 9 bases. This CDR3 contains 15 residues. The germline V gene encodes CDR1 KGHSH and CDR2 LQKENI. The CDR3 reads CASSPRTVTNEKLFF. The CDR3 bases are TGTGCCAGCTCACCCCGGACAGTAACTAATGAAAAACTGTTTTTT.

This clonotype was counted only a few times. The rearrangement joins TRBV7-9 to TRBJ1-1; 7 bases fit TRBD1. In germline, CDR1 is SEHNR, CDR2 FQNEAQ (reference sequence). V shed 6 bases and J 0 bases; nucleotides not matched to a gene: 4. The CDR3 is made up of 14 amino acids. The CDR3 DNA follows: TGTGCCAGCAGTTCTACAGGGGTGAACACTGAAGCTTTCTTT. Its translation: CASSSTGVNTEAFF.

The chain joins TRBV6-6 to TRBJ2-3, with 7 bases fitting TRBD2. The V and J ends lost 5 bases and 4 bases, in that order; junction bases with no gene match: 12. The germline gives CDR1 MNHNY, CDR2 SVGAGI (reference sequence). This CDR3 has 16 residues. CDR3 coding DNA: TGTGCCAGCAGTCACATCCCTGGGGGGGTGTCAGATACGCAGTATTTT. It translates to CASSHIPGGVSDTQYF.

The chain carries TRBV10-3 and TRBJ2-1; D is perhaps TRBD1 or TRBD2 (5 bases each). The CDR3 spans 12 residues. The germline V gene encodes CDR1 ENHRY and CDR2 SYGVKD. The V and J ends lost 4 bases and 12 bases respectively, with 13 bases between them. The CDR3 reads CAISATGARQFF. The CDR3 nucleotides read TGTGCCATCAGTGCGACCGGGGCTCGGCAGTTCTTC.

This clonotype has just a few counts. The gene calls are TRBV27 and TRBJ2-5; no clear D gene. Trimming left V 3 bases short and J 4 bases short, with 18 bases between. The CDR3 has 16 amino acids. CDR1 and CDR2 from the germline V gene are MNHEY and SMNVEV (reference sequence). CDR3 region: CASSFPEMRFLETQYF. The CDR3 DNA reads TGTGCCAGCAGTTTTCCCGAAATGCGGTTCCTAGAGACCCAGTACTTC.

V gene TRBV10-3 combines with J gene TRBJ2-6; TRBD2 aligns across 7 bases. Germline lookup yields CDR1 ENHRY and CDR2 SYGVKD. The CDR3 consists of 16 residues. V dropped 10 bases and J dropped 2; count of bases not matched to a gene: 11. CDR3 region: CATGVGRGAGANVLTF. CDR3 sequence (DNA): TGTGCCACCGGCGTGGGGAGGGGAGCTGGGGCCAACGTCCTGACTTTC.

This clonotype was counted a few times. The chain is built from TRBV5-1 and TRBJ1-2, with D maybe TRBD1 (6 bases). V was shortened by 8 bases and J by 2 bases, with 16 bases between the two germline ends. CDR3 length: 14 residues. The germline V gene has CDR1 SGHRS and CDR2 YFSETQ. The CDR3, as DNA: TGCGCCAGAGAATCGGGACATCACAACTATGGCTACACCTTC. Amino acids: CARESGHHNYGYTF.

This clonotype was recorded a few times. V gene TRBV29-1 combines with J gene TRBJ2-2; D may be TRBD1 or TRBD2 (5 bases each). The germline gives CDR1 SQVTM, CDR2 ANQGSEA. The V end was cut by 6 bases, the J end by 3 bases, with 14 bases between. The length of the CDR3 is 14 residues. The chain's CDR3 is CSVVRDPYTGELFF. In DNA, the CDR3 is TGCAGCGTCGTCCGGGACCCTTACACCGGGGAGCTGTTTTTT.

The genes are TRBV6-5 and TRBJ1-3, with D tentatively TRBD1 (5 bases). V was cut by 5 bases and J by 0 bases, with 14 bases left in between. This CDR3 has 16 residues. CDR1 is MNHEY and CDR2 is SVGAGI in the germline V gene. In DNA form, the CDR3 reads TGTGCCAGCAGTCCGGGACGGACCTTCTCTGGAAACACCATATATTTT. Protein sequence: CASSPGRTFSGNTIYF.

This clonotype was observed at least ten times. This chain uses TRBV12-3 or TRBV12-4 with TRBJ1-1; D unresolved. The V gene lost 2 bases and the J gene lost 1 base, with 2 bases spanning the gap. CDR3 size: 12 residues. CDR3 residues: CASSLWNTEAFF. The DNA of the CDR3 is TGTGCCAGCAGTTTATGGAACACTGAAGCTTTCTTT.